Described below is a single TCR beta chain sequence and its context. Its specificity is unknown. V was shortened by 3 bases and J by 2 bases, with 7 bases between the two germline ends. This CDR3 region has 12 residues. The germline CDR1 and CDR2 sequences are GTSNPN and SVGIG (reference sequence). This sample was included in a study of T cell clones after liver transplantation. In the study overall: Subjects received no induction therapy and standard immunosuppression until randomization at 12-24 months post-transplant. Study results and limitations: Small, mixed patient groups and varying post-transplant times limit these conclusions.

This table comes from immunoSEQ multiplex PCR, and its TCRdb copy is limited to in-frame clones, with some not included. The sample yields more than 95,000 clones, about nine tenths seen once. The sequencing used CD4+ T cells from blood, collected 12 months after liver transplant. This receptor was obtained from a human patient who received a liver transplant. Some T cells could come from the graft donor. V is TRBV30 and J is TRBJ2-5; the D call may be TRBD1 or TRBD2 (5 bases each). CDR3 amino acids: CAWSGTQETQYF. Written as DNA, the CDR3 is TGTGCCTGGAGCGGGACGCAAGAGACCCAGTACTTC.